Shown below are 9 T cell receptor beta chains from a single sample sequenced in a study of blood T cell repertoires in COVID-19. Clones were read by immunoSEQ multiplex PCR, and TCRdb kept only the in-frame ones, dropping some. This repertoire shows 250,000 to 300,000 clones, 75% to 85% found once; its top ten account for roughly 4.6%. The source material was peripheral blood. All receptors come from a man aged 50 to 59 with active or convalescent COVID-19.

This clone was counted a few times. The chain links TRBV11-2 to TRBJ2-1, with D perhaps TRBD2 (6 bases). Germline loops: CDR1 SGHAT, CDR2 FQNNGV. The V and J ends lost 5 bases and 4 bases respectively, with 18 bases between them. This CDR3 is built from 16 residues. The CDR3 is CASSQRPVEGYNEQFF. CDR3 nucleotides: TGTGCCAGCAGCCAACGCCCAGTGGAGGGATACAATGAGCAGTTCTTC.

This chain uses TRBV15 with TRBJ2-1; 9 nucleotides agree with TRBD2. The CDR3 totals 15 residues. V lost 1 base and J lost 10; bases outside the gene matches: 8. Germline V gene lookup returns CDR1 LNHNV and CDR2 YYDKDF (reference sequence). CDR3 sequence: CATSRVAGGPLEQFF. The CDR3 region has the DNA TGTGCCACCAGCAGAGTTGCGGGAGGGCCTCTGGAGCAGTTCTTC.

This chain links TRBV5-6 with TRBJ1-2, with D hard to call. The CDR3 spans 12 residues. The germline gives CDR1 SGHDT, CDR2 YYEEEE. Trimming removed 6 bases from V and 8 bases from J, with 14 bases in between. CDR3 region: CASTYLSVGYTF. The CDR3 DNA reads TGTGCCAGCACCTACTTAAGCGTGGGCTACACCTTC.

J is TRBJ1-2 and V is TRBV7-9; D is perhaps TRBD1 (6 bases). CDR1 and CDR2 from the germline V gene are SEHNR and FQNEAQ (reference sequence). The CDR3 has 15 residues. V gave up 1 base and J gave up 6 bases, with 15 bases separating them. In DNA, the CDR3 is TGTGCCAGCAGCTTAGGTCGGACGGCAGGGGATGGCTACACCTTC. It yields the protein CASSLGRTAGDGYTF.

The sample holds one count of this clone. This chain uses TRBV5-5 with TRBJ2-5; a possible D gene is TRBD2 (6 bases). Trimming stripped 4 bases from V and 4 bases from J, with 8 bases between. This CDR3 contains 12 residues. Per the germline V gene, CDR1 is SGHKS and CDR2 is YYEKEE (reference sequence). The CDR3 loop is CASSTGGETQYF. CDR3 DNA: TGTGCCAGCAGCACCGGGGGAGAGACCCAGTACTTC.

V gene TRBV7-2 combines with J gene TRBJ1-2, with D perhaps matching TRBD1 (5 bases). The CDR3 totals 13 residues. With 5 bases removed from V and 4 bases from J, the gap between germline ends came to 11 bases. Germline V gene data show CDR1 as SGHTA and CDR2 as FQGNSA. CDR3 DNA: TGTGCCAGCAGCGGGGCCTTGGGCTATGGCTACACCTTC. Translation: CASSGALGYGYTF.

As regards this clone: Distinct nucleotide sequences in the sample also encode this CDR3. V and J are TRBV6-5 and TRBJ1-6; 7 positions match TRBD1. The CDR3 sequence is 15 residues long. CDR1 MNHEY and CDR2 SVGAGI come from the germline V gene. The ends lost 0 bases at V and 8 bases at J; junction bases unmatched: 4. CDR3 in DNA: TGTGCCAGCAGTTACTCGAACAGGGGTGATTCACCCCTCCACTTT. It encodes CASSYSNRGDSPLHF.

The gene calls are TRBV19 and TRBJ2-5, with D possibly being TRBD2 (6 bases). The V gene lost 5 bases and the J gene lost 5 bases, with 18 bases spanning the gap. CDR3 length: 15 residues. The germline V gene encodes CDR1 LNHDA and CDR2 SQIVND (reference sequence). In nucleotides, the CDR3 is TGTGCCAGTAGTGTCGGGAGCCACGCCAGGGAGACCCAGTACTTC. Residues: CASSVGSHARETQYF.

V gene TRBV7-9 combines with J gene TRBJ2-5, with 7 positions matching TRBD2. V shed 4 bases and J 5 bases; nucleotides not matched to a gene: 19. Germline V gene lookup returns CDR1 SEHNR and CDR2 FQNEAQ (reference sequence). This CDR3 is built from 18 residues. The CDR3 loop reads CASSSLDRAGRFGETQYF. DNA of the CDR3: TGTGCCAGCAGCTCCCTGGACCGAGCGGGGCGGTTCGGGGAGACCCAGTACTTC.